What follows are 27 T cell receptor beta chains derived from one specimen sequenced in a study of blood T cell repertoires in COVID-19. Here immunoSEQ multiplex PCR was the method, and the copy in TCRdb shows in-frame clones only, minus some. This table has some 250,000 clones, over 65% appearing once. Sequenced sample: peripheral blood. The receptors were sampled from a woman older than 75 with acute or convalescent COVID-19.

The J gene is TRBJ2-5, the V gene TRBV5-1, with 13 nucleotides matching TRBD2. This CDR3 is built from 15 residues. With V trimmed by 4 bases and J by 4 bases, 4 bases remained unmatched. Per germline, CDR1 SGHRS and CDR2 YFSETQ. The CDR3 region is CASSRGTSGTETQYF. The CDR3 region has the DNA TGCGCCAGCAGCCGAGGGACTAGCGGGACAGAGACCCAGTACTTC. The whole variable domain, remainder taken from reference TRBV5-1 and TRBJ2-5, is KAGVTQTPRYLIKTRGQQVTLSCSPISGHRSVSWYQQTPGQGLQFLFEYFSETQRNKGNFPGRFSGRQFSNSRSEMNVSTLELGDSALYLCASSRGTSGTETQYFGPGTRLLVL.

The CDR3 loop is CASSPQWGDTEAFF. CDR3 nucleotides: TGTGCCAGCTCACCACAGTGGGGAGACACTGAAGCTTTCTTT. The gene calls are TRBV18 and TRBJ1-1; D gene uncertain. The length of the CDR3 is 14 residues. The germline gives CDR1 KGHSH, CDR2 LQKENI. V gave up 1 base and J gave up 3 bases, with 9 bases separating them.

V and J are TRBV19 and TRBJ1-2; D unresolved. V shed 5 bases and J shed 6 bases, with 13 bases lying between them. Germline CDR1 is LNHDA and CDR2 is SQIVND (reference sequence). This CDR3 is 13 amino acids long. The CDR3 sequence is CASSEAERNGYTF. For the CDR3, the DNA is TGTGCCAGTAGTGAGGCAGAGAGGAATGGCTACACCTTC.

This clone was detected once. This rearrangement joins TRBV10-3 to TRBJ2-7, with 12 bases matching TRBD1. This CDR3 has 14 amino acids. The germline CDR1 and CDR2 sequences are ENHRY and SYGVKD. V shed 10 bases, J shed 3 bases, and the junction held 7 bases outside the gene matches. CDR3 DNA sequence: TGTGCCACCTCAGGGACAGGGGGCTACTACGAGCAGTACTTC. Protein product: CATSGTGGYYEQYF.

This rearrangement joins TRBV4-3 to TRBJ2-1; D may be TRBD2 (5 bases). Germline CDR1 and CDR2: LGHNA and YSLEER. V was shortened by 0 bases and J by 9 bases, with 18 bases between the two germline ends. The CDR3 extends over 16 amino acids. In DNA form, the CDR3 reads TGCGCCAGCAGCCAAGATCGTCGGGGTGTTCGGCCTGAGCAGTTCTTC. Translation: CASSQDRRGVRPEQFF.

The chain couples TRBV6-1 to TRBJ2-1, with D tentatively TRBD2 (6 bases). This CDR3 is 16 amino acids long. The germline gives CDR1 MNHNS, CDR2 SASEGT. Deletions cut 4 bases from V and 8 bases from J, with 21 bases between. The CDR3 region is CASSALGRQGGYEQFF. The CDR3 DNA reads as TGTGCCAGCAGTGCACTGGGGAGGCAGGGCGGGTATGAGCAGTTCTTC.

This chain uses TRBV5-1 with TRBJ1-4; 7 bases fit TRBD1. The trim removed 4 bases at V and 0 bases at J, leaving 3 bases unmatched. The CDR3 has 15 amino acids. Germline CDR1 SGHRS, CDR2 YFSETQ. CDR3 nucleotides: TGCGCCAGCAGCCGACAGGGTACAACTAATGAAAAACTGTTTTTT. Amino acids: CASSRQGTTNEKLFF.

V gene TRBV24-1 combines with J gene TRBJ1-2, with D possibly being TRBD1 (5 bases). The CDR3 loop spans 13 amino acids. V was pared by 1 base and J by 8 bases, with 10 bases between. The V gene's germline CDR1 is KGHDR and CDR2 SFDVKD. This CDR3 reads CATSDFWGGGYTF. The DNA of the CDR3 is TGTGCCACCAGTGATTTTTGGGGCGGCGGCTACACCTTC.

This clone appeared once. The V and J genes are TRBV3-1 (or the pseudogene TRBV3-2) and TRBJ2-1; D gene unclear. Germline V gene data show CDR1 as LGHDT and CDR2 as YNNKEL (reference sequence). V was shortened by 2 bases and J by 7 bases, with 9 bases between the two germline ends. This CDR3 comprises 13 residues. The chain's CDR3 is CASSQHNRNEQFF. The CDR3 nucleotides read TGTGCCAGCAGCCAACATAACAGAAATGAGCAGTTCTTC.

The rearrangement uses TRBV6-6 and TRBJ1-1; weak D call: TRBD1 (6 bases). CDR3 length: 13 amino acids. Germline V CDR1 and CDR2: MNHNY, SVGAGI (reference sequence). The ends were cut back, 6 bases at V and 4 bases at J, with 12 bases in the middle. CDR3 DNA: TGTGCCAGCAGCCTCCGCAGGGGCACTGAAGCTTTCTTT. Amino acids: CASSLRRGTEAFF.

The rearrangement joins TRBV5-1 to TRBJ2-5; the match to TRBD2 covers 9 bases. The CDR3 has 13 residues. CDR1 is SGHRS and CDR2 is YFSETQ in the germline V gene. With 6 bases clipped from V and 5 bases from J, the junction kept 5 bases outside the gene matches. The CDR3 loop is CASKRGVGETQYF. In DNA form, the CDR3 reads TGCGCCAGCAAGCGGGGGGTCGGGGAGACCCAGTACTTC.

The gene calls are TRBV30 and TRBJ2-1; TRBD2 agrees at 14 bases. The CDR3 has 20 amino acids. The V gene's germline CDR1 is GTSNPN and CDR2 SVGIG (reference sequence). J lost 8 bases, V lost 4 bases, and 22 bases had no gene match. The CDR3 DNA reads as TGTGCCTGGAAACCTACCACGACTAGCGGGAGGGCCAGGTCGGTCCATGAGCAGTTCTTC. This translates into CAWKPTTTSGRARSVHEQFF.

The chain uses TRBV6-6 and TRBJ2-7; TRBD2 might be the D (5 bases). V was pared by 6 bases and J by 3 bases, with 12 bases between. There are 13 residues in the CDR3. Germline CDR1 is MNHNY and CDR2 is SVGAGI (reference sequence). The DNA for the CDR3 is TGTGCCAGCAGGATCGCCGGGGACTACGAGCAGTACTTC. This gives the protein CASRIAGDYEQYF.

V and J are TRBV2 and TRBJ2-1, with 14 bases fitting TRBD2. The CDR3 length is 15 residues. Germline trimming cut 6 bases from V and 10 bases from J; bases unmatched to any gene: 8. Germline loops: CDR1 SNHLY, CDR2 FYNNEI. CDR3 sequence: CASRTTSGGATEQFF. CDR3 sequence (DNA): TGTGCCAGCAGGACGACTAGCGGGGGGGCGACGGAGCAGTTCTTC.

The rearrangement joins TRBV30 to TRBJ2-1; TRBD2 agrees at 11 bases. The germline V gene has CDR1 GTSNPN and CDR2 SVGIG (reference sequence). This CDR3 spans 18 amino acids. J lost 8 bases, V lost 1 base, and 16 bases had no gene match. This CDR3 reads CAWSAISGRGVLGYEQFF. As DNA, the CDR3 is TGTGCCTGGAGTGCAATTAGCGGGAGGGGGGTCTTAGGCTATGAGCAGTTCTTC.

CDR3 in DNA: TGTGCCAGCAGCTTGGACAGCACCTACAATGAGCAGTTCTTC. Amino acid sequence: CASSLDSTYNEQFF. V usage is TRBV5-4 and J usage is TRBJ2-1; D not certain. V was shortened by 0 bases and J by 2 bases, with 6 bases between the two germline ends. In germline, CDR1 is SGHNT, CDR2 YYREEE (reference sequence). CDR3 length: 14 residues.

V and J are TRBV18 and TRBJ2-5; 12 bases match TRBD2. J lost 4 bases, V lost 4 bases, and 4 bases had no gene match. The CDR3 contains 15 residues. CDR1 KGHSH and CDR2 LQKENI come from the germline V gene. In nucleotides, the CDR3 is TGTGCCAGCTCACTCGGACTAGCGGGATCAGAGACCCAGTACTTC. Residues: CASSLGLAGSETQYF.

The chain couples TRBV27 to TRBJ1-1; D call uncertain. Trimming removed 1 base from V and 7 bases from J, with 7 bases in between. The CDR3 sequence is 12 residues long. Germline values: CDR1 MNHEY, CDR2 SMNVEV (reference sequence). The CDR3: CASSLLPGEAFF. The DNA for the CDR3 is TGTGCCAGCAGTTTATTGCCAGGTGAAGCTTTCTTT.

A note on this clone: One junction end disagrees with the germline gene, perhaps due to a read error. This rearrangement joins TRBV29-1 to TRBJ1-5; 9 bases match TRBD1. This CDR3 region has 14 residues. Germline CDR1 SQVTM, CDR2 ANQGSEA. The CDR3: CSVEGQGSDQPQHF. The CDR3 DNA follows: TGCAGCGTAGAGGGACAGGGTAGCGATCAGCCCCAGCATTTT.

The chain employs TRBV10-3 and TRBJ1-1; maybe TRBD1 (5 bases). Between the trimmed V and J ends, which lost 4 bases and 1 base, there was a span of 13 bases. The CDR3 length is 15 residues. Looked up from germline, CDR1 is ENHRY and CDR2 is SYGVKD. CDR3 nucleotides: TGTGCCATCAGTGCGCAAGGGCAGGGGAACACTGAAGCTTTCTTT. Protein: CAISAQGQGNTEAFF.

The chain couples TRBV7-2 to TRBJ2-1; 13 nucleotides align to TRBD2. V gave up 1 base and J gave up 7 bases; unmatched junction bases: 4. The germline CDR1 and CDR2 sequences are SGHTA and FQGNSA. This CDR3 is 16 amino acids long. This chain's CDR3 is CASSLGGLAGLNEQFF. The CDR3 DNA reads TGTGCCAGCAGCTTAGGGGGACTAGCGGGATTAAATGAGCAGTTCTTC.

The CDR3: CAISRGNQPQHF. CDR3 nucleotides: TGTGCTATTAGCCGGGGTAATCAGCCCCAGCATTTT. The V call is TRBV12-3 or TRBV12-4, the J call TRBJ1-5; D not certain. The CDR3 covers 12 residues.

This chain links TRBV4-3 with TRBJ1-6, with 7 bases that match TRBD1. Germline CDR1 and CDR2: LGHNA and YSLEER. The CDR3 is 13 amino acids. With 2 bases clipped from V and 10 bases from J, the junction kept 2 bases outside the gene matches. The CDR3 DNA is TGCGCCAGCAGCCAACGACAGGGCTCACCCCTCCACTTT. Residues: CASSQRQGSPLHF.

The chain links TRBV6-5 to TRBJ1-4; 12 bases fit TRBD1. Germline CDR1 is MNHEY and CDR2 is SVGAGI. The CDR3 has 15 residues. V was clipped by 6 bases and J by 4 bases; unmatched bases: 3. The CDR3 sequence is CASRGTGGRNEKLFF. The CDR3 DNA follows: TGTGCCAGCAGGGGGACAGGGGGCCGTAATGAAAAACTGTTTTTT.

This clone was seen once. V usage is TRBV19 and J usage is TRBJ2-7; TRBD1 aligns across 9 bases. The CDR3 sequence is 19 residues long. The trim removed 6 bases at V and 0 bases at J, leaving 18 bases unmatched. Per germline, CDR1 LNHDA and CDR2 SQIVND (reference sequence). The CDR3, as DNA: TGTGCCAGTAGCTCTATAAGTGGACAGGGGCCAAGGAGCTCCTACGAGCAGTACTTC. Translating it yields CASSSISGQGPRSSYEQYF.

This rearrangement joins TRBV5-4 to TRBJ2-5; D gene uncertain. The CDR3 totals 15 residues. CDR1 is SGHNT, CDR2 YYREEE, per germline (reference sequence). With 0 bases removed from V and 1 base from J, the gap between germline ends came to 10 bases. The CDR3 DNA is TGTGCCAGCAGCTTGGTGGGCGTCTCCCAAGAGACCCAGTACTTC. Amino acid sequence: CASSLVGVSQETQYF.

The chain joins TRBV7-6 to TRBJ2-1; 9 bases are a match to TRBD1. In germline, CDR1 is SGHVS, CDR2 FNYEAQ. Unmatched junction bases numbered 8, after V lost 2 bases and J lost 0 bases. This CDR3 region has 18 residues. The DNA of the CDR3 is TGTGCCAGCAGCTTATCCACAGGGGGCTCGAGCTCCTACAATGAGCAGTTCTTC. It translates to CASSLSTGGSSSYNEQFF. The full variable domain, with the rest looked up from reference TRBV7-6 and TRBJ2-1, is GAGVSQSPRYKVTKRGQDVALRCDPISGHVSLYWYRQALGQGPEFLTYFNYEAQQDKSGLPNDRFSAERPEGSISTLTIQRTEQRDSAMYRCASSLSTGGSSSYNEQFFGPGTRLTVL.